The present T cell receptor beta chain was sequenced within a study of Graves' ophthalmopathy and Graves' hyperthyroidism. Investigators amplified TCR beta CDR3 regions from RNA transcripts. RT-PCR in the first round used HTBI primers; a second-round multiplex PCR followed. TCRdb re-analysed the multiplex PCR reads in MiXCR, keeping a single row per CDR3 protein. The repertoire holds 240,000 or so distinct CDR3 sequences, with 40% to 50% as singletons. V was clipped by 5 bases and J by 7 bases; unmatched bases: 9. Germline V CDR1 and CDR2: SGHTA, FQGNSA. The CDR3 covers 15 residues. Sequencing was carried out using peripheral blood. The receptor's source is an adult man with Graves' ophthalmopathy. The V and J genes are TRBV7-2 and TRBJ1-4; 8 bases fit TRBD1. This chain's CDR3 is CASSPRQGSFEKLFF. For the CDR3, the DNA is TGTGCCAGCAGCCCTAGACAGGGGTCATTTGAAAAACTGTTTTTT.